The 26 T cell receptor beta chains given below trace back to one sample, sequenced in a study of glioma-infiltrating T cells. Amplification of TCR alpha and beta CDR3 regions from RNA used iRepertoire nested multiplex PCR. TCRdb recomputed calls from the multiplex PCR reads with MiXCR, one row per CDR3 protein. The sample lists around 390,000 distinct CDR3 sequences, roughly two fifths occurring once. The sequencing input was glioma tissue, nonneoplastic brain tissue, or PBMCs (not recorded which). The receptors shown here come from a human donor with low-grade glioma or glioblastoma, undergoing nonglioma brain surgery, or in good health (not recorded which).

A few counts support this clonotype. CDR3 bases: TGTGCCAGCAGCAGAGGGGGGGATGGGGGGGCGGCCCTCGGTGGCTACACCTTC. As protein: CASSRGGDGGAALGGYTF. The V call is TRBV27, the J call TRBJ1-2, with D perhaps matching TRBD1 (6 bases). This CDR3 is built from 18 residues. Germline V gene data show CDR1 as MNHEY and CDR2 as SMNVEV (reference sequence). Trimming cost V 6 bases and J 7 bases, with 30 bases left between them.

CDR3 nucleotide sequence: TGTGCCATCAGTGCTAGCGGGAGATCTGGCAATGAGCAGTTCTTC. It codes for CAISASGRSGNEQFF. This chain uses TRBV10-3 with TRBJ2-1; 10 bases align to TRBD2. Germline trimming cut 4 bases from V and 6 bases from J; bases unmatched to any gene: 6. The CDR3 loop spans 15 amino acids. The germline V gene encodes CDR1 ENHRY and CDR2 SYGVKD.

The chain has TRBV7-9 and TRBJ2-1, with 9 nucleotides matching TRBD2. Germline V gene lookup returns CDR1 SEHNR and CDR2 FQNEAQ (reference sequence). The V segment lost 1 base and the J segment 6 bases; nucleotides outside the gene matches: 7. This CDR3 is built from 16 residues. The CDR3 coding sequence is TGTGCCAGCAGCTTAGTATTGGGACTAGCTTCCAATGAGCAGTTCTTC. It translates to CASSLVLGLASNEQFF.

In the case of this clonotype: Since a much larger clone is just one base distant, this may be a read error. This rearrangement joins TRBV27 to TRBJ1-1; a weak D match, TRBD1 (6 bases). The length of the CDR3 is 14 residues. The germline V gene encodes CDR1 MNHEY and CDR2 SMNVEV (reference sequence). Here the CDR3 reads CASSRTYRETEASF. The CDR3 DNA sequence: TGTGCCAGCAGCCGGACGTACAGGGAGACTGAAGCTTCCTTT.

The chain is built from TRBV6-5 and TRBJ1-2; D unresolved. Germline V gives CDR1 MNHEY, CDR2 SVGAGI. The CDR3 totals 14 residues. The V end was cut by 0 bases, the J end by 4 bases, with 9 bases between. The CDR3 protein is CASSYSPGSYGYTF. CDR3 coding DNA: TGTGCCAGCAGTTACTCACCTGGTAGCTATGGCTACACCTTC.

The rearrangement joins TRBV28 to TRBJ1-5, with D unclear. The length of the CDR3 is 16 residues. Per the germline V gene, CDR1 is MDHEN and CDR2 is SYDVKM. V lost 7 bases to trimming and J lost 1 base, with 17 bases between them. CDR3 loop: CASILRRGRSNQPQHF. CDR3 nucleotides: TGTGCCAGCATCCTGAGGCGGGGTCGGAGCAATCAGCCCCAGCATTTT.

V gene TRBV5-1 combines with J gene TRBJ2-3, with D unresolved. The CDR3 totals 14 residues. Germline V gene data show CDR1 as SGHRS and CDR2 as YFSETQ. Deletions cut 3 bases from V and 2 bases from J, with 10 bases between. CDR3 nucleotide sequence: TGCGCCAGCAGCTCGACCTTCTACACAGATACGCAGTATTTT. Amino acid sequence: CASSSTFYTDTQYF.

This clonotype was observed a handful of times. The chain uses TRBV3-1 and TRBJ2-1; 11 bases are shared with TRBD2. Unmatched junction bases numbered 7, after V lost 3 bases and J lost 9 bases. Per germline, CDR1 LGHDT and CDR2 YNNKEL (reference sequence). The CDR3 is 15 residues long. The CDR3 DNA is TGTGCCAGCAGCCACGAGACTAGCGGGGCCGCTGAGCAGTTCTTC. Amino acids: CASSHETSGAAEQFF.

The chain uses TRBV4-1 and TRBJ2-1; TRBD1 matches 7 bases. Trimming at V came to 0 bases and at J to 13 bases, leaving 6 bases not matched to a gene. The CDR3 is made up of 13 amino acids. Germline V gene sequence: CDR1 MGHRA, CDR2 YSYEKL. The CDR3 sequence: CASSQEQQGVQFF. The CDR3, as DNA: TGCGCCAGCAGCCAAGAACAGCAGGGGGTCCAGTTCTTC.

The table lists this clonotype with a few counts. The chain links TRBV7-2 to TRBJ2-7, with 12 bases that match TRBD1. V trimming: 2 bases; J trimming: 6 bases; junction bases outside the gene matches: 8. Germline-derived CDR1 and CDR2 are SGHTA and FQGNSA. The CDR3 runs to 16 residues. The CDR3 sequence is CASSLFWGQGAAEQYF. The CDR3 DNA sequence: TGTGCCAGCAGCTTATTTTGGGGACAGGGGGCAGCCGAGCAGTACTTC.

The CDR3 DNA follows: TGTGCCACCGACTCGGACCGACCGAACACCGGGGAGCTGTTTTTT. It codes for CATDSDRPNTGELFF. The V gene is TRBV7-8, the J gene TRBJ2-2; no clear D gene. In germline, CDR1 is SGHVS, CDR2 FQNEAQ. The CDR3 consists of 15 residues. V gave up 10 bases and J gave up 0 bases, with 15 bases separating them.

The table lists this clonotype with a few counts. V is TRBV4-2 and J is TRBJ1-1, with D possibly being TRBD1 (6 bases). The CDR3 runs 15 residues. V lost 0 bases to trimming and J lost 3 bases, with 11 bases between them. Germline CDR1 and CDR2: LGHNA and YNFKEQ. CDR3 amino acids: CASSQDRGRHTEAFF. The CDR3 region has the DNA TGTGCCAGCAGCCAAGATAGGGGGAGGCACACTGAAGCTTTCTTT.

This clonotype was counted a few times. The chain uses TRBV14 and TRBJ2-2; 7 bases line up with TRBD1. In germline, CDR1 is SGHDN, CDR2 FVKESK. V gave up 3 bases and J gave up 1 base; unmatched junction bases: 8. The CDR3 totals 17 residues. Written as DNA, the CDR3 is TGTGCCAGCAGCCATAGAGACAGGGCACAGAACACCGGGGAGCTGTTTTTT. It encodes CASSHRDRAQNTGELFF.

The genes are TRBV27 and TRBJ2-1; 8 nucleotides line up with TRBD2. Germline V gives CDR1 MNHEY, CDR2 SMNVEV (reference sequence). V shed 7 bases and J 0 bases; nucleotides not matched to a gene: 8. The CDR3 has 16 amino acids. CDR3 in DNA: TGTGCCAGCACGCTAGCGGGCTTTAGCTCCTACAATGAGCAGTTCTTC. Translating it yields CASTLAGFSSYNEQFF.

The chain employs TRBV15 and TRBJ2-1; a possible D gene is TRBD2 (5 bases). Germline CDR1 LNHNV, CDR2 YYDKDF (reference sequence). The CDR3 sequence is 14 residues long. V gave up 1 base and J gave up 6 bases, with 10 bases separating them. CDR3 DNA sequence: TGTGCCACCAGCAGAGGACTACCTGCCAATGAGCAGTTCTTC. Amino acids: CATSRGLPANEQFF.

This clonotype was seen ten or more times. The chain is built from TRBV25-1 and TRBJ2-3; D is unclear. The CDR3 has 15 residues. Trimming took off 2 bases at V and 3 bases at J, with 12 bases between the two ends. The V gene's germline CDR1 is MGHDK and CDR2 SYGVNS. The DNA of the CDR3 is TGTGCCAGCAGTGAAGCGTTAGAGGAGACAGATACGCAGTATTTT. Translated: CASSEALEETDTQYF.

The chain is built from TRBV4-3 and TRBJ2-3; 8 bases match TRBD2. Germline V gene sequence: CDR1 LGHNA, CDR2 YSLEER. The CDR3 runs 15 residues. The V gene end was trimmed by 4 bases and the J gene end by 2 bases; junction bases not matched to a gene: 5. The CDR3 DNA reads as TGCGCCAGCAGCCCCGGACTAGCAGTCACAGATACGCAGTATTTT. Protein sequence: CASSPGLAVTDTQYF.

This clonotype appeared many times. The CDR3 loop is CASSREVGQGQNTEAFF. The CDR3 bases are TGCGCCAGCAGCCGCGAGGTGGGACAGGGCCAGAACACTGAAGCTTTCTTT. The chain links TRBV4-3 to TRBJ1-1; 9 positions agree with TRBD1. The CDR3 is made up of 17 amino acids. CDR1 is LGHNA, CDR2 YSLEER, per germline. With V trimmed by 4 bases and J by 1 base, 10 bases remained unmatched.

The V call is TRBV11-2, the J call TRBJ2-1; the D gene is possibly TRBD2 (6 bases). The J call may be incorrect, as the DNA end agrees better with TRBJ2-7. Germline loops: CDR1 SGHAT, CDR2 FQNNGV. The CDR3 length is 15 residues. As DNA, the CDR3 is TGTGCCAGCAGCCCTAATAGCGGTCCCTCCTACGAGCAGTACTTC. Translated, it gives CASSPNSGPSYEQYF.

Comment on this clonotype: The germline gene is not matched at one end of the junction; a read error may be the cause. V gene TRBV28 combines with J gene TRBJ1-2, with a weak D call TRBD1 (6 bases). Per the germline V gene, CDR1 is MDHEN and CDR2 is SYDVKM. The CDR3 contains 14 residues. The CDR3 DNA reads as TGTGCCAGCAGTTTAGGGGGGGCCCCCTATGGCTGCACCTTC. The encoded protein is CASSLGGAPYGCTF.

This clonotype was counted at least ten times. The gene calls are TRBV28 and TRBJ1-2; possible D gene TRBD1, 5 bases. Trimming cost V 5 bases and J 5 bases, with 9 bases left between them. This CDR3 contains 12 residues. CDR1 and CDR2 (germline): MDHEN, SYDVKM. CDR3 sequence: CASSPRGYGYTF. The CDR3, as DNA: TGTGCCAGCAGTCCGAGGGGATATGGCTACACCTTC.

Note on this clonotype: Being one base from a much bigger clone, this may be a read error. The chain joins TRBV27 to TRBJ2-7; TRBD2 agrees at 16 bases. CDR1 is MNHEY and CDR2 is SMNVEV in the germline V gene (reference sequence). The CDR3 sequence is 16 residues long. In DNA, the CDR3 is TGTACCAGCAGTTGGGGACTAGCGGGAGGGCGGGACGAGCAGTACTTC. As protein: CTSSWGLAGGRDEQYF.

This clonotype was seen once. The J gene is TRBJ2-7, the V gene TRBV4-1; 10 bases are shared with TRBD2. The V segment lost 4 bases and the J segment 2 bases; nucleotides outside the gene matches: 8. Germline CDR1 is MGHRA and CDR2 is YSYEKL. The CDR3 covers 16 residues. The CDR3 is CASSPWASGRPYEQYF. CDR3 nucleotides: TGCGCCAGCAGCCCCTGGGCTAGCGGGAGACCCTACGAGCAGTACTTC.

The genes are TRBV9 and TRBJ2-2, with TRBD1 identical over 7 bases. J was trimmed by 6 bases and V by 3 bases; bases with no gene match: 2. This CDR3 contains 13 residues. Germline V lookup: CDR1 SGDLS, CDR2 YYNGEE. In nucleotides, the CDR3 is TGTGCCAGCAGCGACAGGGGAGCCGGGGAGCTGTTTTTT. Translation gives CASSDRGAGELFF.

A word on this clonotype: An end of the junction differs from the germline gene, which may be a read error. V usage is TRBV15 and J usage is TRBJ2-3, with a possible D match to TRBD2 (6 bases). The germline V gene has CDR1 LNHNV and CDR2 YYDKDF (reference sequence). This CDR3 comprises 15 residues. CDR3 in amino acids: CAPSMEGNPTDTQYF. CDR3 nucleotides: TGTGCCCCCAGCATGGAGGGAAACCCCACAGATACGCAGTATTTT.

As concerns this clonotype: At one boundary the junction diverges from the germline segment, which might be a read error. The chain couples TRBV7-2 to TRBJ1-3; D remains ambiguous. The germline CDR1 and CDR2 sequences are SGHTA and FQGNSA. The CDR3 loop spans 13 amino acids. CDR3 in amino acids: CASSRQEGKTIYF. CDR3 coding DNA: TGCGCCAGCAGCCGTCAGGAGGGAAAAACCATATATTTT.